These 21 T cell receptor beta chains share one sample of origin, sequenced in a study of blood T cell repertoires in COVID-19 (dated by TCRdb to 2020 to 2021). To prepare the library, the immunoSEQ multiplex PCR assay was applied. The source is immuneACCESS, and TCRdb retained only in-frame sequences with V and J called. Part of the clones is not carried over; for the studies checked, unresolved V genes explain less than half of this, and the remainder is unexplained. For this sample there are about 480,000 clones; 80% to 90% appear just once. The top ten constitute around 0.92% of the sample. The sequenced sample consisted of peripheral blood. These receptor sequences come from a man between 18 and 35 years old with COVID-19, enrolled during active disease.

V gene TRBV3-1 (or the pseudogene TRBV3-2) combines with J gene TRBJ2-2; D not certain. This CDR3 has 13 amino acids. From germline, CDR1 is LGHDT and CDR2 YNNKEL (reference sequence). Trimming took 7 bases from V and 4 from J, leaving 10 bases between them. This CDR3 is CASTSTVTGELFF. CDR3 nucleotide sequence: TGTGCCAGCACCTCCACAGTCACCGGGGAGCTGTTTTTT.

This chain connects TRBV27 to TRBJ2-7, with 7 bases lining up with TRBD1. Unmatched junction bases numbered 3, after V lost 4 bases and J lost 3 bases. The CDR3 consists of 13 residues. The germline gives CDR1 MNHEY, CDR2 SMNVEV (reference sequence). Written as DNA, the CDR3 is TGTGCCAGCAGTTACCGGGACAGCTACGAGCAGTACTTC. This translates into CASSYRDSYEQYF.

The count of this clone is one. The DNA for the CDR3 is TGTGCCAGCAGCGTAGTAGCGCGAAGCCAGGAGACCCAGTACTTC. This gives the protein CASSVVARSQETQYF. The gene calls are TRBV9 and TRBJ2-5, with a weak D call TRBD2 (5 bases). Trimming took off 0 bases at V and 5 bases at J, with 14 bases between the two ends. The CDR3 consists of 15 residues. The germline V gene encodes CDR1 SGDLS and CDR2 YYNGEE.

This clone was recorded once. The V and J genes are TRBV5-8 and TRBJ1-1; D possibly corresponds to TRBD1 (5 bases). The CDR3 is 15 residues long. CDR1 SGHTS and CDR2 YDEGEE come from the germline V gene. The germline V and J ends were trimmed by 4 bases and 0 bases, with 13 bases remaining between them. CDR3 loop: CASSIPQTVNTEAFF. The CDR3 DNA follows: TGTGCCAGCAGCATCCCTCAGACAGTGAACACTGAAGCTTTCTTT.

This clone was seen once. V usage is TRBV25-1 and J usage is TRBJ1-1; D is unclear. Germline-derived CDR1 and CDR2 are MGHDK and SYGVNS. V was cut by 2 bases and J by 1 base, with 5 bases left in between. The CDR3 totals 13 residues. The CDR3 reads CASSEVGNTEAFF. The CDR3 nucleotides read TGTGCCAGCAGTGAAGTCGGGAACACTGAAGCTTTCTTT.

The chain has TRBV27 and TRBJ1-6, with 8 nucleotides matching TRBD1. The germline V gene encodes CDR1 MNHEY and CDR2 SMNVEV (reference sequence). The V gene end was trimmed by 6 bases and the J gene end by 5 bases; junction bases not matched to a gene: 6. The CDR3 sequence is 15 residues long. CDR3 region: CASRPDRGDNSPLHF. In DNA form, the CDR3 reads TGTGCCAGCAGACCAGACAGGGGAGATAATTCACCCCTCCACTTT.

This clone showed up just once. V gene TRBV28 combines with J gene TRBJ1-1, with 7 nucleotides matching TRBD1. Germline CDR1 MDHEN, CDR2 SYDVKM. The CDR3 has 14 residues. V lost 5 bases to trimming and J lost 7 bases; unmatched junction nucleotides: 10. The DNA for the CDR3 is TGTGCCAGCAGTCCTCGGACAGGTAATTTTGAAGCTTTCTTT. This sequence encodes CASSPRTGNFEAFF.

The V and J genes are TRBV24-1 and TRBJ2-3, with no clear D. The V gene lost 4 bases and the J gene lost 1 base, with 5 bases spanning the gap. Germline V gene sequence: CDR1 KGHDR, CDR2 SFDVKD. This CDR3 has 13 amino acids. The CDR3 coding sequence is TGTGCCACCAGTGAGGGCCGCACAGATACGCAGTATTTT. Translated: CATSEGRTDTQYF.

This chain uses TRBV24-1 with TRBJ2-3, with 10 bases fitting TRBD2. Germline-derived CDR1 and CDR2 are KGHDR and SFDVKD. The trim removed 2 bases at V and 2 bases at J, leaving 6 bases unmatched. This CDR3 is built from 17 residues. For the CDR3, the DNA is TGTGCCACCAGTGATTCTGGACTAGCGGAAATCACAGATACGCAGTATTTT. This translates into CATSDSGLAEITDTQYF.

The rearrangement joins TRBV3-1 (or the pseudogene TRBV3-2) to TRBJ2-2, with TRBD2 as a possible D gene (6 bases). Trimming took 1 base from V and 5 from J, leaving 17 bases between them. This CDR3 is 17 amino acids long. From germline, CDR1 is LGHDT and CDR2 YNNKEL (reference sequence). CDR3 nucleotides: TGTGCCAGCAGCCAAGCCCGGACGGGCCGGGGGACCGGGGAGCTGTTTTTT. As protein: CASSQARTGRGTGELFF.

The CDR3 coding sequence is TGTGCCAGCAGTCGACTAGCGGGGGGCAATGAGCAGTTCTTC. It is translated as CASSRLAGGNEQFF. The chain carries TRBV6-2 or TRBV6-3 and TRBJ2-1, with 13 bases matching TRBD2. The junction had 1 base not matched to a gene; V was cut back by 5 bases and J by 6 bases. Germline-derived CDR1 and CDR2 are MNHEY and SVGEGT. This CDR3 contains 14 residues.

This clone is a singleton in its sample. This chain joins TRBV5-1 and TRBJ2-7, with 7 bases identical to TRBD2. CDR3 length: 15 residues. Germline CDR1 is SGHRS and CDR2 is YFSETQ. Trimming took 3 bases from V and 1 from J; bases not matched to a gene: 7. The CDR3, as DNA: TGCGCCAGCAGCTATGGGACTACCGGATCCTACGAGCAGTACTTC. This sequence encodes CASSYGTTGSYEQYF. The whole variable domain, filled in from reference TRBV5-1 and TRBJ2-7, reads KAGVTQTPRYLIKTRGQQVTLSCSPISGHRSVSWYQQTPGQGLQFLFEYFSETQRNKGNFPGRFSGRQFSNSRSEMNVSTLELGDSALYLCASSYGTTGSYEQYFGPGTRLTVT.

The J gene is TRBJ1-1, the V gene TRBV7-3; 8 nucleotides line up with TRBD1. With V trimmed by 5 bases and J by 6 bases, 5 bases remained unmatched. The germline V gene encodes CDR1 SGHTA and CDR2 FQGTGA. The CDR3 runs to 13 residues. The CDR3 DNA sequence: TGTGCCAGCAGCACGGACAGGGAGTCTGAAGCTTTCTTT. Encoded protein: CASSTDRESEAFF.

The chain combines TRBV27 with TRBJ1-1; 8 bases line up with TRBD1. V lost 5 bases, J lost 4 bases, and 6 bases stayed unmatched. The CDR3 loop spans 14 amino acids. Germline loops: CDR1 MNHEY, CDR2 SMNVEV (reference sequence). CDR3 protein: CASSTTGDGTEAFF. Written as DNA, the CDR3 is TGTGCCAGCAGTACGACAGGGGATGGCACTGAAGCTTTCTTT.

V is TRBV27 and J is TRBJ2-3; unclear D gene. The CDR3 is 12 residues long. Per the germline V gene, CDR1 is MNHEY and CDR2 is SMNVEV (reference sequence). V was pared by 6 bases and J by 6 bases, with 10 bases between. The CDR3 loop reads CASRRSVDTQYF. For the CDR3, the DNA is TGTGCCAGCAGGCGCTCCGTCGATACGCAGTATTTT.

The V call is TRBV4-1, the J call TRBJ1-3; tentatively, D is TRBD1 (6 bases). The V and J ends lost 3 bases and 1 base respectively, with 16 bases between them. The CDR3 runs to 17 residues. Germline V gives CDR1 MGHRA, CDR2 YSYEKL. The chain's CDR3 is CASSQSGGKRSGNTIYF. In DNA form, the CDR3 reads TGCGCCAGCAGCCAGAGTGGGGGCAAAAGGTCTGGAAACACCATATATTTT.

This clone came up once. This chain connects TRBV6-5 to TRBJ1-2, with 9 bases identical to TRBD1. The CDR3 consists of 13 residues. Per germline, CDR1 MNHEY and CDR2 SVGAGI. The J segment lost 7 bases and the V segment lost 6 bases, leaving 6 bases of the junction unmatched. The CDR3 loop reads CASSGQGRGGYTF. The CDR3 bases are TGTGCCAGCAGCGGACAGGGGAGGGGTGGCTACACCTTC.

The chain recombines TRBV10-3 with TRBJ2-7; 9 bases map to TRBD1. The CDR3 loop spans 16 amino acids. Unmatched junction bases numbered 9, after V lost 0 bases and J lost 6 bases. Germline CDR1 is ENHRY and CDR2 is SYGVKD. This CDR3 reads CAISESIGTGISEQYF. CDR3 sequence (DNA): TGTGCCATCAGTGAGTCGATTGGGACAGGGATCAGCGAGCAGTACTTC.

The chain couples TRBV2 to TRBJ2-7; D is ambiguous. Germline CDR1 is SNHLY and CDR2 is FYNNEI. Trimming took 6 bases from V and 3 from J, leaving 6 bases between them. The CDR3 extends over 11 amino acids. The CDR3 protein is CASSLIYEQYF. CDR3 bases: TGTGCCAGCAGCCTAATCTACGAGCAGTACTTC.

Concerning this clone: Other DNA sequences in the same sample also yield this CDR3. J is TRBJ2-7 and V is TRBV2; no reliable D call. CDR3 length: 11 amino acids. Germline V CDR1 and CDR2: SNHLY, FYNNEI. Trimming shortened V by 5 bases and J by 2 bases, and 4 bases separated the two germline ends. The CDR3 region is CASSPAYEQYF. The CDR3 nucleotides are TGTGCCAGCAGTCCGGCCTACGAGCAGTACTTC.

In its sample, this clone was seen once. The rearrangement links TRBV5-1 to TRBJ2-7, with 12 bases identical to TRBD1. The CDR3 totals 16 residues. The germline gives CDR1 SGHRS, CDR2 YFSETQ. The V segment lost 4 bases and the J segment 5 bases; nucleotides outside the gene matches: 10. The CDR3 reads CASSENPGQGANEQYF. CDR3 in DNA: TGCGCCAGCAGCGAAAACCCGGGACAGGGGGCCAACGAGCAGTACTTC.